This record concerns one T cell receptor beta chain sequence. Its matching antigen is unknown. CFSE-labeled sorted T cells met regulatory or mature dendritic cells for under 6 days. TCRdb keeps only in-frame clones here, not all; method: immunoSEQ multiplex PCR. The sample includes some 10,000 clones, roughly two thirds of them seen just once. The data originate from a study of regulatory dendritic cells for organ transplantation. Turning to the study itself: On day 6, the dendritic cells were exposed to LPS.

Germline-derived CDR1 and CDR2 are SGHRS and YFSETQ. The CDR3 totals 15 residues. V was clipped by 1 base and J by 3 bases, with 10 bases between them. Study-level findings and limits: Among resting subsets, memory CD8+ cells contained the most alloreactive clonotypes. Memory CD8+ T cells were the most oligoclonal; naive cells were highly diverse. Memory CD8+ clonal expansion seemed more limited with regulatory than mature dendritic cells.

The clonotype comes from a human donor in good health. The sequencing input was naive CD4+ T cells from blood cultured with dendritic cells. Subset here: CD45RA+ naive T cells. The V gene is TRBV5-1, the J gene TRBJ2-2, with D possibly TRBD1 on 5 matching bases. The CDR3 DNA follows: TGCGCCAGCAGCTTGACACAGGTGGACACCGGGGAGCTGTTTTTT. Encoded protein: CASSLTQVDTGELFF.